Listed below are T cell receptor beta chains from one sample, sequenced in a study of blood T cell repertoires in COVID-19. Data came from immunoSEQ multiplex PCR; TCRdb stores just in-frame clones and leaves some out. This table holds over 100,000 clones, around 86% found once. Input material: peripheral blood. These receptors were collected from a woman aged 60 to 75 with active or convalescent COVID-19. Both conserved end residues are part of each CDR3. Fields, in order: D gene, V gene, J gene, CDR3 protein, CDR3 DNA. A D gene is named only where the DNA matches it firmly.

>TRBD2|TRBV14|TRBJ2-1
CASSFRLAEQFF
TGTGCCAGCAGCTTCCGACTAGCCGAGCAGTTCTTC
>NA|TRBV29-1|TRBJ2-4
CSTRGGVQNIQYF
TGCAGCACCCGAGGGGGGGTTCAAAACATTCAGTACTTC
>TRBD1|TRBV5-6|TRBJ1-3
CASSPGQGRYGNTIYF
TGTGCCAGCAGCCCAGGACAGGGGAGATATGGAAACACCATATATTTT
>NA|TRBV19|TRBJ1-4
CASSYTGTTNEKLFF
TGTGCCAGTAGCTATACAGGAACAACTAATGAAAAACTGTTTTTT
>NA|TRBV23-1|TRBJ1-1
CASSHGGTNTEAFF
TGCGCCAGCAGTCATGGAGGGACGAACACTGAAGCTTTCTTT
>NA|TRBV5-1|TRBJ2-5
CASSLTGPKETQYF
TGCGCCAGCAGCTTAACAGGACCAAAAGAGACCCAGTACTTC
>TRBD1|TRBV5-1|TRBJ2-3
CASSLGQGRTDTQYF
TGCGCCAGCAGCTTGGGACAGGGGAGGACAGATACGCAGTATTTT
>NA|TRBV5-8|TRBJ1-2
CASSFGQIHGYTF
TGTGCCAGCAGCTTTGGACAGATCCATGGCTACACCTTC
>TRBD2|TRBV7-2|TRBJ2-1
CASSPSGGSYNEQFF
TGTGCCAGCAGCCCCAGCGGGGGTTCCTACAATGAGCAGTTCTTC
>NA|TRBV5-1|TRBJ1-5
CASSLSPLSQANQPQHF
TGCGCCAGCAGCTTGTCCCCGCTGAGTCAGGCCAATCAGCCCCAGCATTTT
>TRBD2|TRBV5-1|TRBJ2-5
CASSSSGRETQYF
TGCGCCAGCAGCTCTAGCGGGAGGGAGACCCAGTACTTC
>NA|TRBV27|TRBJ2-3
CASSPGGPTDTQYF
TGTGCCAGCAGTCCGGGGGGCCCCACAGATACGCAGTATTTT
>TRBD2|TRBV5-6|TRBJ2-2
CASSSGLAGFVGELFF
TGTGCCAGCAGCTCGGGACTAGCGGGATTTGTCGGGGAGCTGTTTTTT
>NA|TRBV21-1|TRBJ2-5
CASSPFDRIRVSETQYF
TGTGCCAGCAGCCCGTTCGACAGAATTCGAGTGTCGGAGACCCAGTACTTC